This T cell receptor (beta chain) was sequenced for a study of blood T cell repertoires in COVID-19. The length of the CDR3 is 14 residues. V lost 0 bases and J 4 bases, leaving 9 bases between the germline ends. Looked up from germline, CDR1 is SGDLS and CDR2 is YYNGEE. This clone was seen only once. In the original processing: Amplification of reference gene primers was used by the study to estimate nucleated cell counts. Generated by immunoSEQ multiplex PCR, the TCRdb table keeps only in-frame clones and is missing some. V, J and clone size were drawn from that table, and D and trimming were deduced from the DNA. The data contain under 250,000 clones, 84% of them singletons. Assignments of participants to cohorts depended upon their own reported clinical history.

The sequenced material came from PBMCs or T cells enriched from blood (not recorded which). The receptor was derived from a man aged 55 to 69 who had recovered from COVID-19. The chain employs TRBV9 and TRBJ2-3, with D uncertain. The CDR3 bases are TGTGCCAGCAGCGTAGTTCCCGGGTCAGATACGCAGTATTTT. It encodes CASSVVPGSDTQYF. The entire variable domain, with the rest obtained from reference TRBV9 and TRBJ2-3, is as follows: DSGVTQTPKHLITATGQRVTLRCSPRSGDLSVYWYQQSLDQGLQFLIQYYNGEERAKGNILERFSAQQFPDLHSELNLSSLELGDSALYFCASSVVPGSDTQYFGPGTRLTVL.